The text below deals with one T cell receptor beta chain. Authors' data handling: Researchers report that nucleated cell counts were estimated from reference gene primer amplification. Assay: immunoSEQ multiplex PCR; the TCRdb copy retains only in-frame clones and omits some. V and J calls and clone size follow that table, whereas D and trimming were derived from the DNA. The table lists approximately 230,000 clones, approximately 90% of them singletons. There are 19 residues in the CDR3. Germline-derived CDR1 and CDR2 are SGHNT and YYREEE (reference sequence). Trimming cost V 2 bases and J 0 bases; bases outside gene matches: 14. This specimen belongs to a study of blood T cell repertoires in COVID-19. Study-wide background: Donors in the United States, Italy and Spain gave samples during acute or convalescent COVID-19. PBMCs, B-cell-depleted T cells, or T cells provided the cDNA or gDNA that made up the material.

The sequenced sample consisted of peripheral blood. The sequence came from a woman between 40 and 50 years old who had recovered from COVID-19. The V call is TRBV5-4, the J call TRBJ2-5; 9 nucleotides align to TRBD1. The CDR3: CASSLGVGTGYPYQETQYF. CDR3 nucleotide sequence: TGTGCCAGCAGCTTAGGGGTGGGGACAGGGTACCCCTACCAAGAGACCCAGTACTTC. Complete variable domain (other parts from reference TRBV5-4 and TRBJ2-5): ETGVTQSPTHLIKTRGQQVTLRCSSQSGHNTVSWYQQALGQGPQFIFQYYREEENGRGNFPPRFSGLQFPNYSSELNVNALELDDSALYLCASSLGVGTGYPYQETQYFGPGTRLLVL.